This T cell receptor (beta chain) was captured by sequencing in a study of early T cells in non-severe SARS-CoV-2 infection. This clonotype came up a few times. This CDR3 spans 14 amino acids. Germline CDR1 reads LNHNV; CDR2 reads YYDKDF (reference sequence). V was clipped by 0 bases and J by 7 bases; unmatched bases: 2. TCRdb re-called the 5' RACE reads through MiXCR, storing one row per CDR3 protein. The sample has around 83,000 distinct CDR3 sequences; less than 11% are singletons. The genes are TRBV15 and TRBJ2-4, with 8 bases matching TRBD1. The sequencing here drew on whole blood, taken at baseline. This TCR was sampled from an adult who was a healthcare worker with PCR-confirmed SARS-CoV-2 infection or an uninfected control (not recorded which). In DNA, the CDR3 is TGTGCCACCAGCAGAGAGACAGGGGTGAACATTCAGTACTTC. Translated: CATSRETGVNIQYF.